Presented here are 3 T cell receptor beta chains from one specimen sequenced in a study of cytomegalovirus exposure and HLA in healthy donors. In the PCR, 60 Vbeta and 13 Jbeta primers were used. Some clones are missing from TCRdb's copy, which holds only in-frame ones; the method was immunoSEQ multiplex PCR. The repertoire has some 120,000 clones, about 80% of them found once; the top ten carry nearly 9.5%. The sequencing sample was made of PBMCs. The receptors shown here come from a woman aged 45-65 years in good health and CMV-seropositive.

The chain carries TRBV2 and TRBJ1-6; 9 bases align to TRBD1. V was pared by 6 bases and J by 10 bases, with 16 bases of the junction left unmatched. The CDR3 is 17 residues long. CDR1 and CDR2 (germline): SNHLY, FYNNEI. The CDR3 DNA is TGTGCCAGCAGGGGACCCTGGGAGGGACAGGGACGGTCACCCCTCCACTTT. This encodes CASRGPWEGQGRSPLHF.

The rearrangement links TRBV18 to TRBJ2-7, with 7 bases aligning to TRBD1. V was pared by 3 bases and J by 0 bases, with 5 bases of the junction left unmatched. The CDR3 covers 15 residues. CDR1 and CDR2 from the germline V gene are KGHSH and LQKENI. The CDR3, as DNA: TGTGCCAGCTCACCCGGGACAGAGAGCTCCTACGAGCAGTACTTC. As protein: CASSPGTESSYEQYF.

This clone occurred a few times. The chain links TRBV4-1 to TRBJ2-7; 8 nucleotides line up with TRBD2. The CDR3 runs to 15 residues. V lost 0 bases and J lost 9; bases outside the gene matches: 10. Germline V lookup: CDR1 MGHRA, CDR2 YSYEKL. CDR3 bases: TGCGCCAGCAGCCAAGACACGGCGGGAGGAGTAGGGCAGTACTTC. Translated: CASSQDTAGGVGQYF.